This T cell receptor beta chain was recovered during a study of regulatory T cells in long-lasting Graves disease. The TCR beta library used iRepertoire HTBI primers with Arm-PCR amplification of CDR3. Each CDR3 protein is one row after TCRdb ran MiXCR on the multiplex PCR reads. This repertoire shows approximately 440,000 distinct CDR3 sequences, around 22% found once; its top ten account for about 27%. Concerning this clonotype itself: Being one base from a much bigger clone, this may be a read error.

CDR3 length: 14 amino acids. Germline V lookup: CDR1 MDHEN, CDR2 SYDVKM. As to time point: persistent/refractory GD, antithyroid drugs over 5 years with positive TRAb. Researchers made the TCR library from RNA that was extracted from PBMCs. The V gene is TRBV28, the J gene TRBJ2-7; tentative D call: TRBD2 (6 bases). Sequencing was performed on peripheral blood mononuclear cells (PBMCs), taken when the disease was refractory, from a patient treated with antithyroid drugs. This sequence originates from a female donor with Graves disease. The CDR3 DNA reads TGTGCCGGCAGTTTATGGGACTCCCGCTACGAGCAGTACTTC. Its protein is CAGSLWDSRYEQYF.